The clone carrying this T cell receptor beta chain was detected only a few times. From the 5' RACE reads, TCRdb called clonotypes with MiXCR, one entry per CDR3 protein. The sample contains about 120,000 distinct CDR3 sequences, about 16% of which appear only once. V was clipped by 0 bases and J by 3 bases; unmatched bases: 4. CDR3 length: 15 amino acids. Germline CDR1 reads LGHNA; CDR2 reads YSLEER. This specimen belongs to a study of T cells after yellow fever vaccination. Study at large: Low-cell-number fractions underwent preparation using SMART-Seq v4 Ultra Low Input.

This clonotype was obtained from a man aged 18-30 years who received the YFV17D yellow fever vaccine. The J gene is TRBJ2-7, the V gene TRBV4-3; 8 positions match TRBD1. The sample was CD8+ T cells sorted from PBMCs, taken 5 days after the yellow fever booster vaccination. This CDR3 is CASSQDWDRHYEQYF. CDR3 DNA sequence: TGCGCCAGCAGCCAAGATTGGGACAGGCACTACGAGCAGTACTTC.